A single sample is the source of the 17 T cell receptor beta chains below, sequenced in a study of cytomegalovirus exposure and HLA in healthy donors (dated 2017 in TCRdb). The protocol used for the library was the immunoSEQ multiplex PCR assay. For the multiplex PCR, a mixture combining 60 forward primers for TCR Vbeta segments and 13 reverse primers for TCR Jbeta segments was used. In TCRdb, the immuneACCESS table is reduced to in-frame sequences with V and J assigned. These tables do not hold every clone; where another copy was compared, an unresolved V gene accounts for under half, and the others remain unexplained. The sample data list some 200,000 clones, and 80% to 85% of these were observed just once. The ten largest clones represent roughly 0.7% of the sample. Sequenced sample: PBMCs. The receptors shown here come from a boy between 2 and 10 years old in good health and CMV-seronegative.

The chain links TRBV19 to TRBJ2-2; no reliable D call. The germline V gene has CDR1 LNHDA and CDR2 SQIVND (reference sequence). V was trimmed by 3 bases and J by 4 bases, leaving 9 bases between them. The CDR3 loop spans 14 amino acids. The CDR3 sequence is CASSMAPSTGELFF. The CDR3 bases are TGTGCCAGTAGTATGGCACCTTCCACCGGGGAGCTGTTTTTT.

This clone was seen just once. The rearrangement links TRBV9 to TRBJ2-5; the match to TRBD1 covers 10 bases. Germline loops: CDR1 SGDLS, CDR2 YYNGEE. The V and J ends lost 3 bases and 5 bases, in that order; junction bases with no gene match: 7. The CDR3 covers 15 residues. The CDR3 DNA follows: TGTGCCAGCAGCGAGGGGGACAGGGGAATCGAGACCCAGTACTTC. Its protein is CASSEGDRGIETQYF.

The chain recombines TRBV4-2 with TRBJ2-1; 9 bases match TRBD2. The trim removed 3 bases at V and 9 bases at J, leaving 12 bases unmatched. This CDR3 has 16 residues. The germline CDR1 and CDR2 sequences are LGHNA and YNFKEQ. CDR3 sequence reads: CASSQGPGGGGGEQFF. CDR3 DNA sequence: TGTGCCAGCAGCCAGGGCCCTGGCGGGGGGGGTGGTGAGCAGTTCTTC.

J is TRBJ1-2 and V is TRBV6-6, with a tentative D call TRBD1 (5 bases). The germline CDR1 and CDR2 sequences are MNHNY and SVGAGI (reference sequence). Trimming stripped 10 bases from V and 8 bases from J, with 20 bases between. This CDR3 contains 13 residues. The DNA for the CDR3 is TGTGCCATCGTAAAAGGAGGGGATGAAGGCTACACCTTC. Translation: CAIVKGGDEGYTF.

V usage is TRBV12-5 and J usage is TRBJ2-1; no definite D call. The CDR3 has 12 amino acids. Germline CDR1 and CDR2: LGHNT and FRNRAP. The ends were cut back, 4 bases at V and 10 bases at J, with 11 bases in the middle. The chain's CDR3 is CASGSRIGEQFF. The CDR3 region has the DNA TGTGCTAGTGGTTCTAGAATCGGGGAGCAGTTCTTC.

The CDR3 nucleotides are TGTGCCAGCAGTTACTTGGGACATCTTAACTATGGCTACACCTTC. It translates to CASSYLGHLNYGYTF. The rearrangement uses TRBV6-5 and TRBJ1-2, with D possibly TRBD1 on 6 matching bases. The CDR3 spans 15 residues. The germline V gene has CDR1 MNHEY and CDR2 SVGAGI. V was clipped by 1 base and J by 1 base, with 10 bases between them.

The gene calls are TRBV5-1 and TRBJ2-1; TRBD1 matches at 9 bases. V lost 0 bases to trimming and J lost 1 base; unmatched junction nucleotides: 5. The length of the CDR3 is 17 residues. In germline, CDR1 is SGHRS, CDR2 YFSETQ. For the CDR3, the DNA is TGCGCCAGCAGCTTGGCAACCGGGACAGGGTCCTACAATGAGCAGTTCTTC. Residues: CASSLATGTGSYNEQFF.

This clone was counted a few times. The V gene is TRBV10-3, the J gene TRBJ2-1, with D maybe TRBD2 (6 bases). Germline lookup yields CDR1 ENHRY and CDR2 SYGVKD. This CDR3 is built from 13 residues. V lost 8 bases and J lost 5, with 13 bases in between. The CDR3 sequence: CAILKGGDNEQFF. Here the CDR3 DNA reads TGTGCCATCCTTAAAGGAGGGGACAATGAGCAGTTCTTC.

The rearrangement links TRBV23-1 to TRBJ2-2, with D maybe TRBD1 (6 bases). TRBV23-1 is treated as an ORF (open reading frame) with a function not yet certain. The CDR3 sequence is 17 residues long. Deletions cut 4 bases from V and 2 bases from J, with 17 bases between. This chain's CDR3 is CASSPFDRRSNTGELFF. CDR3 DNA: TGCGCCAGCAGTCCATTCGACAGGCGATCCAACACCGGGGAGCTGTTTTTT.

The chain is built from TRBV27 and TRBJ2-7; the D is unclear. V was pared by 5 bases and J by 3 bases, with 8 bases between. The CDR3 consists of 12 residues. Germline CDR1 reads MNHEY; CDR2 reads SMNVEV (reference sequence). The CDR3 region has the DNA TGTGCCAGCAGTCGAGGCAACTACGAGCAGTACTTC. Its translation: CASSRGNYEQYF.

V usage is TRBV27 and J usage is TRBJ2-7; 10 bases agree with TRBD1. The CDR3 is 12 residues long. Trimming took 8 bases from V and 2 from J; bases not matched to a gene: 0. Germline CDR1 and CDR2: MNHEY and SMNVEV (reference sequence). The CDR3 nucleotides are TGTGCCAGCGGACAGGGGGCCTACGAGCAGTACTTC. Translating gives CASGQGAYEQYF.

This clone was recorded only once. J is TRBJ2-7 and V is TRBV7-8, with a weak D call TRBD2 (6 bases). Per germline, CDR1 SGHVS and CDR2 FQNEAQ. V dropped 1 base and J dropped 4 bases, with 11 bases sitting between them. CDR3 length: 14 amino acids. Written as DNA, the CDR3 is TGTGCCAGCAGCTTAGGTTTAGCGGAGTACGAGCAGTACTTC. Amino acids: CASSLGLAEYEQYF.

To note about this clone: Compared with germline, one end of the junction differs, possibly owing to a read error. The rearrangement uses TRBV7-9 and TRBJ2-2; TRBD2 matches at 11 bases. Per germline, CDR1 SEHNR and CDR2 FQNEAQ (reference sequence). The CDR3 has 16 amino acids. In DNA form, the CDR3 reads TGTTCCAGCAGCTTAGCGGGGGGGCAGGACACCGGGGAGCTGTTTTTT. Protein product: CSSSLAGGQDTGELFF.

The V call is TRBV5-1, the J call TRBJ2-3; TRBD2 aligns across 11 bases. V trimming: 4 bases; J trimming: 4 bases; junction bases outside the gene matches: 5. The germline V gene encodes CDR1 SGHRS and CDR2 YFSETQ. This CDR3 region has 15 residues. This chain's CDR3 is CASSQTSGSPDTQYF. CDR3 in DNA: TGCGCCAGCAGCCAAACTAGCGGGAGTCCAGATACGCAGTATTTT.

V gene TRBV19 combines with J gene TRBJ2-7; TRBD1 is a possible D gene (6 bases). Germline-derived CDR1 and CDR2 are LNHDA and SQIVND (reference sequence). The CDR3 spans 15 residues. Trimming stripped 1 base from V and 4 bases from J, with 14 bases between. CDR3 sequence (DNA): TGTGCCAGTAGTATAGGTACAGGACAGCTATACGAGCAGTACTTC. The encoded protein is CASSIGTGQLYEQYF.

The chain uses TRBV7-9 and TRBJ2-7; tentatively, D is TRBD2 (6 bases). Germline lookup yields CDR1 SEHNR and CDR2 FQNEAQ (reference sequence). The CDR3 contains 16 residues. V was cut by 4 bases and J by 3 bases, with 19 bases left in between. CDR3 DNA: TGTGCCAGCAGCTCTCGAAGCGGGTTCCGAGACTACGAGCAGTACTTC. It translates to CASSSRSGFRDYEQYF.

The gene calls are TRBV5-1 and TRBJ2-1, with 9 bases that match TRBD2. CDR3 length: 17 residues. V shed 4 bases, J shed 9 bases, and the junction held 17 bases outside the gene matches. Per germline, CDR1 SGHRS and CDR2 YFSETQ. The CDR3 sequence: CASSEELAGFKRREQFF. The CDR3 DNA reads TGCGCCAGCAGCGAGGAGCTAGCGGGATTCAAGCGTCGTGAGCAGTTCTTC.